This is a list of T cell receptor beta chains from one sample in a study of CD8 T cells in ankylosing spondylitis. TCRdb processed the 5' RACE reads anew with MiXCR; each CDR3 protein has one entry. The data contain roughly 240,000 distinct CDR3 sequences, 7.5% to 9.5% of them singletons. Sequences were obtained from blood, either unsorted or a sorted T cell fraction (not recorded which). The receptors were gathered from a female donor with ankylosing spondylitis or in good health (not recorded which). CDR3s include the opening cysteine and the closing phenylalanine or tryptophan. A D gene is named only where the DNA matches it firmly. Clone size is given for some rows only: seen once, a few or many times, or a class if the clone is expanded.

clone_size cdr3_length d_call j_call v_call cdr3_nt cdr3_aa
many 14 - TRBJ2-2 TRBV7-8 TGTGCCAGCACGCCCCTGGCGAACACCGGGGAGCTGTTTTTT CASTPLANTGELFF
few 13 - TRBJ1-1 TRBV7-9 TGTGCCAGCAGTAACAGGGCAAACACTGAAGCTTTCTTT CASSNRANTEAFF
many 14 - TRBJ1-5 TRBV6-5 TGTGCCAGCAGTTACGGGTTGGGGGATCAGCCCCAGCATTTT CASSYGLGDQPQHF
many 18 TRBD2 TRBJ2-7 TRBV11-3 TGTGCCAGCAGCTGGGGAATCCAGGGGCAGCGGGAGGGGTACGAGCAGTACTTC CASSWGIQGQREGYEQYF
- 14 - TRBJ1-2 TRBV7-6 TGTGCCAGCAACTTAGCGGCGGGTGTCTATGGCTACACCTTC CASNLAAGVYGYTF
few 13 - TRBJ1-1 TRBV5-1 TGCGCCAGCAGCTCCACAGGAATCACTGAAGCTTTCTTT CASSSTGITEAFF
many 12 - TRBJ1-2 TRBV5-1 TGCGCCAGCAGCTTGGGGGGCTATGGCTACACCTTC CASSLGGYGYTF
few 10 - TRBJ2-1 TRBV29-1 TGCAGCGTTGGAGGGGACTCGCGGTTCTTC CSVGGDSRFF
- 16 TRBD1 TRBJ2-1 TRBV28 TGTGCCAGCAGGTTTTGGGGGACAGGGAAGTGGAATGAGCAGTTCTTC CASRFWGTGKWNEQFF
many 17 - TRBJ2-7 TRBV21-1 TGTGCCAGCAGCAAAGGGGGACCTAGCAGTCACACCTACGAGCAGTACTTC CASSKGGPSSHTYEQYF
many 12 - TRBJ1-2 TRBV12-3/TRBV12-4 TGTGCCAGCAGTTTTAGCGTCCGTGGCTACACCTTC CASSFSVRGYTF
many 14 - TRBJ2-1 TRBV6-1 TGTGCCAGCAGTCGGTCCCCAGGGAGGCATGAGCAGTTCTTC CASSRSPGRHEQFF
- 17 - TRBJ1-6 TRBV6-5 TGTGCCAGCAGTTGGGGGGGGATCTCCAGAGATAATTCACCCCTCCACTTT CASSWGGISRDNSPLHF
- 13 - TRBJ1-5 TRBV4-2 TGTGTCAGCAGCCAAGATCCGGGGCAGCCCCAGCATTTT CVSSQDPGQPQHF
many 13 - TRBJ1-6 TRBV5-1 TGCGCCAGCAGCTTGGGGGCTGATTCACCCCTCCACTTT CASSLGADSPLHF
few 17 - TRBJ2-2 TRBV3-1 TGTGCCACCAGCGGACTATCAACGAAGAGGAACACCGGGGAGCTGTTTTTT CATSGLSTKRNTGELFF
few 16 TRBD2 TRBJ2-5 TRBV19 TGTGCCAGTAGTATACGACTAGCGGGAGGCCAAGAGACCCAGTACTTC CASSIRLAGGQETQYF
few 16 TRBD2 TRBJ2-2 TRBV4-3 TGCGCCAGCAGCCAGGATAGCGGGAGTTGGACCGGGGAGCTGTTTTTT CASSQDSGSWTGELFF
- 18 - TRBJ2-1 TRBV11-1 TGTGCCAGCAGCTCTACCCCTAAACTAGCAGAGGTTACGAATGAGCAGTTCTTC CASSSTPKLAEVTNEQFF
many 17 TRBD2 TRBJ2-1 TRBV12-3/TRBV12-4 TGTGCCAGCAGTTTAAGGTCTAGCGGGAGATCTTCCAATGAGCAGTTCTTC CASSLRSSGRSSNEQFF
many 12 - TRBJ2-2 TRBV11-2 TGTGCCAGCCCCGAGAACACCGGGGAGCTGTTTTTT CASPENTGELFF
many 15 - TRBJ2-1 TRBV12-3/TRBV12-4 TGTGCCAGCAGCCTCGGAGAACTAGCACGCAATGAGCAGTTCTTC CASSLGELARNEQFF
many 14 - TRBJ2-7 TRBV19 TGTGCCAGTAGTGAGAGCTCCCAACGGGACGAGCAGTACTTC CASSESSQRDEQYF
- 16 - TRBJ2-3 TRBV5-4 TGTGCCAGCAGGGCACGCCCCACCTCTAGCACAGATACGCAGTATTTT CASRARPTSSTDTQYF
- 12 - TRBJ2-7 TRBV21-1 TGTGCCAGCAGGGTAGTGTCCTACGAGCAGTACTTC CASRVVSYEQYF
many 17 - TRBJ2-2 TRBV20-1 TGCAGTGCTAGAGACGCGCGGAGGTTGGGGAACACCGGGGAGCTGTTTTTT CSARDARRLGNTGELFF
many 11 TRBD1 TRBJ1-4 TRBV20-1 TGCAGTGCTAGTCGGACAGGGACCTGCGATTTT CSASRTGTCDF
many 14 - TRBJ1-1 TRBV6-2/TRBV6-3 TGTGCCAGCAGTAACGGACAGCCGAACACTGAAGCTTTCTTT CASSNGQPNTEAFF
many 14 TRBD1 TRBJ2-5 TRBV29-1 TGCAGCGTTGACTTCAGGGGGCGCAGAGAGACCCAGTACTTC CSVDFRGRRETQYF
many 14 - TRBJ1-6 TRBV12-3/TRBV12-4 TGTGCCAGCAGTTATCAACAGGGTAGTTCACCCCTCCACTTT CASSYQQGSSPLHF
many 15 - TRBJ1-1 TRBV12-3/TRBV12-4 TGTGCCAGCTCTTCCTGGCCCCGGGGGAACACTGAAGCTTTCTTT CASSSWPRGNTEAFF
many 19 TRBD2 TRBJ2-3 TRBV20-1 TGCAGTGCTAGAGATGAACTAGCGGGAGTGGCCTTCCGCACAGATACGCAGTATTTT CSARDELAGVAFRTDTQYF
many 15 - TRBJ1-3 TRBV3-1 TGTGCCAGCAGCCCGCGGGGGAGACCTGGAAACACCATATATTTT CASSPRGRPGNTIYF
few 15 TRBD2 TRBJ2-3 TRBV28 TGTGCCAGCAGTCCCAGTAGCGGGAAAATAGATACGCAGTATTTT CASSPSSGKIDTQYF
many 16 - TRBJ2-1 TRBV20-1 TGCAGTGCTAACCCAGTTGTCCGGGAGAAGGCGTTTGAGCAGTTCTTC CSANPVVREKAFEQFF
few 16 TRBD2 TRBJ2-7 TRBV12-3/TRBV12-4 TGTGCCAGCAGTGAGGGACTAGCGGTCCTCTCCTACGAGCAGTACTTC CASSEGLAVLSYEQYF
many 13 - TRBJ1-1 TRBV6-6 TGTGCCAGCAGCCGAAACCAGGGCACTGAAGCTTTCTTT CASSRNQGTEAFF
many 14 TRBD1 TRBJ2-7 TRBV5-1 TGCGCCAGCAGCATCGACAGGGTAAAGGACGAGCAGTACTTC CASSIDRVKDEQYF
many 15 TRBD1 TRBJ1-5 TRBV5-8 TGTGCCAGCAGCTTGGGGGGGACAGGGGGGTTGCCCCAGCATTTT CASSLGGTGGLPQHF
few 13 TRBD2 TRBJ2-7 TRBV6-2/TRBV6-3 TGTGCCAGCACCCTAGCGGGGCGGTACGAGCAGTACTTC CASTLAGRYEQYF
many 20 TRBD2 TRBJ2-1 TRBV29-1 TGCAGCGTTGACCCCTTCAAGAGACTAGCGGGAGGGCCACGTTACAATGAGCAGTTCTTC CSVDPFKRLAGGPRYNEQFF
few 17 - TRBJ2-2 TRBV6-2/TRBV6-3 TGTGCCAGCAGTTACGGGGACGGCGGGGTGGACACCGGGGAGCTGTTTTTT CASSYGDGGVDTGELFF
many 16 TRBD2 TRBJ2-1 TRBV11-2 TGTGCCAGCAGCTCAACGGGACTAGCGGGCGCAAATGAGCAGTTCTTC CASSSTGLAGANEQFF
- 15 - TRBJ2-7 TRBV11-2 TGTGCCAGCAGCCAACAGGGCGGTAGGTCCTACGAGCAGTACTTC CASSQQGGRSYEQYF
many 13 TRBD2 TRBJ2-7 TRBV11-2 TGTGCCAGCAGCCAAGGGGACTACTACGAGCAGTACTTC CASSQGDYYEQYF
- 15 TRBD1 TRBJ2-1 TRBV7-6 TGTGCCAGCAGCTCCTGGACAGGGAACTACAATGAGCAGTTCTTC CASSSWTGNYNEQFF
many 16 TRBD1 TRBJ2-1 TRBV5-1 TGCGCCAGCAGCCGGGGACAGCTAAGCTCCTACAATGAGCAGTTCTTC CASSRGQLSSYNEQFF
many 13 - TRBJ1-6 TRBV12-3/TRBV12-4 TGTGCCAGCAGCTCGTCCAGTAATTCACCCCTCCACTTT CASSSSSNSPLHF
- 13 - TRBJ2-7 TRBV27 TGTGCCACGAGAGGGGGAGGCGTATACGAGCAGTACTTC CATRGGGVYEQYF
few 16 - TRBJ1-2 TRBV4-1 TGCGCCAGCAGCCAAGCCGGGACGGAGCGTAACTATGGCTACACCTTC CASSQAGTERNYGYTF
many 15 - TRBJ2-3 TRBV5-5 TGTGCCAGCAGCTGGGGACGGAGCAGCACAGATACGCAGTATTTT CASSWGRSSTDTQYF
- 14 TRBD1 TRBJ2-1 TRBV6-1 TGTGCCAGCAGTGGACAGGGTTCCTACAATGAGCAGTTCTTC CASSGQGSYNEQFF
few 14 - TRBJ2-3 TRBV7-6 TGTGCCAGCAGGGGCCCTCTGAAGGGAGATACGCAGTATTTT CASRGPLKGDTQYF
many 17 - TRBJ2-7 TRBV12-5 TGTGCTAGTGGTTTGGAGGTCCGGGCAGGGCTTTCCTACGAGCAGTACTTC CASGLEVRAGLSYEQYF